The clone carrying this TCR beta chain was picked up one time. The entry originates in a study of blood T cell repertoires in COVID-19. About the research overall: The origin of the acute and convalescent COVID-19 samples was the United States, Italy and Spain.

TCRdb keeps only in-frame clones here, not all; method: immunoSEQ multiplex PCR. The sample includes roughly 250,000 clones, under 90% of them seen just once. CDR1 is SGHTA, CDR2 FQGNSA, per germline. The CDR3 is 16 amino acids. Trimming at V came to 3 bases and at J to 1 base, leaving 1 base not matched to a gene. The material sequenced was peripheral blood. The receptor comes from a woman aged 55-69 years with active or convalescent COVID-19. The V gene is TRBV7-2, the J gene TRBJ2-3, with 13 bases matching TRBD2. This CDR3 reads CASSLGTSGGTDTQYF. CDR3 sequence (DNA): TGTGCCAGCAGCTTGGGGACTAGCGGGGGCACAGATACGCAGTATTTT.